Detailed here is one T cell receptor (beta chain). TCRdb re-called the reads through MiXCR, storing one row per CDR3 protein. The data hold 200,000 or so distinct CDR3 sequences, with approximately 19% observed a single time. This record comes from a study of T cell repertoires in cytomegalovirus infection. V shed 7 bases and J shed 2 bases, with 12 bases lying between them. Germline CDR1 reads MDHEN; CDR2 reads SYDVKM. The CDR3 loop spans 14 amino acids. The J gene is TRBJ2-1, the V gene TRBV28, with D perhaps TRBD2 (6 bases). This receptor was taken from a human donor in good health (CMV status not recorded). Some clones in this sample may be carry-over from other donors' samples. The sample comprised PBMCs. The CDR3 sequence: CASKGTPPYNEQFF. The CDR3 DNA reads as TGTGCCAGCAAAGGGACTCCACCCTACAATGAGCAGTTCTTC. Filled out from reference TRBV28 and TRBJ2-1, the complete variable domain reads DVKVTQSSRYLVKRTGEKVFLECVQDMDHENMFWYRQDPGLGLRLIYFSYDVKMKEKGDIPEGYSVSREKKERFSLILESASTNQTSMYLCASKGTPPYNEQFFGPGTRLTVL.